The 7 T cell receptor beta chains below all came from one sample that was sequenced in a study of T-cell memory formation after mild COVID-19. TCRdb recomputed calls from the 5' RACE reads with MiXCR, one row per CDR3 protein. The sample gives roughly 130,000 distinct CDR3 sequences, about 5.9% of which show up once; under 2.5% is in the top ten. The material sequenced was PBMCs or a T cell subset sorted from them (not recorded which). Receptors were obtained from an adult woman who had mild COVID-19 (a few samples of this study predate the infection). Cell type and time point are not known.

The rearrangement uses TRBV4-1 and TRBJ1-2; tentative D call: TRBD1 (5 bases). Germline V gene lookup returns CDR1 MGHRA and CDR2 YSYEKL. This CDR3 is built from 16 residues. Between the trimmed V and J ends, which lost 5 bases and 5 bases, there was a span of 21 bases. The CDR3 DNA reads TGCGCCAGCAGCTTCCCCCCCAGTACAGGCGGGTATGGCTACACCTTC. Protein sequence: CASSFPPSTGGYGYTF.

This clonotype was observed at least ten times. J is TRBJ2-1 and V is TRBV18; TRBD1 agrees at 8 bases. Losses at the gene ends were 9 bases for V and 8 bases for J; bases not matched to a gene: 9. Germline V gene sequence: CDR1 KGHSH, CDR2 LQKENI. The CDR3 loop spans 13 amino acids. CDR3 sequence reads: CASRTGGIDEQFF. CDR3 DNA: TGTGCCAGTCGAACAGGGGGAATCGATGAGCAGTTCTTC.

The CDR3 here is CAISVGEAYGYTF. DNA for the CDR3: TGTGCCATCAGCGTCGGTGAAGCCTATGGCTACACCTTC. The chain combines TRBV10-3 with TRBJ1-2; D gene ambiguous. This CDR3 has 13 residues. Germline V gene sequence: CDR1 ENHRY, CDR2 SYGVKD. Between the trimmed V and J ends, which lost 6 bases and 4 bases, there was a span of 12 bases.

The J gene is TRBJ2-7, the V gene TRBV5-1; a weak D match, TRBD1 (6 bases). The CDR3 has 16 residues. V shed 4 bases and J shed 4 bases, with 21 bases lying between them. Germline V lookup: CDR1 SGHRS, CDR2 YFSETQ. The CDR3 spells CASSPPLMAGAYEQYF. Here the CDR3 DNA reads TGCGCCAGCAGCCCTCCCCTTATGGCAGGGGCATACGAGCAGTACTTC.

This clonotype appeared many times. The chain is built from TRBV12-3 or TRBV12-4 and TRBJ2-7, with a weak D call TRBD2 (6 bases). The CDR3 runs 14 residues. Trimming took off 0 bases at V and 4 bases at J, with 10 bases between the two ends. The CDR3 nucleotides read TGTGCCAGCAGTTTAGCCCGAGCGGGTTACGAGCAGTACTTC. Its translation is CASSLARAGYEQYF.

This clonotype has at least ten counts. The genes are TRBV7-2 and TRBJ2-1, with 13 bases that match TRBD2. The CDR3 is 17 amino acids. The V segment lost 0 bases and the J segment 8 bases; nucleotides outside the gene matches: 7. The germline gives CDR1 SGHTA, CDR2 FQGNSA. The CDR3 spells CASSLARWTSGSDEQFF. The CDR3 nucleotides read TGTGCCAGCAGCTTAGCGCGCTGGACTAGCGGGAGCGATGAGCAGTTCTTC. Together with reference TRBV7-2 and TRBJ2-1, the CDR3 gives the full variable domain: GAGVSQSPSNKVTEKGKDVELRCDPISGHTALYWYRQSLGQGLEFLIYFQGNSAPDKSGLPSDRFSAERTGGSVSTLTIQRTQQEDSAVYLCASSLARWTSGSDEQFFGPGTRLTVL.

The sample holds a few counts of this clonotype. The chain joins TRBV29-1 to TRBJ1-3, with 8 bases that match TRBD1. Germline V lookup: CDR1 SQVTM, CDR2 ANQGSEA. The J segment lost 2 bases and the V segment lost 7 bases, leaving 7 bases of the junction unmatched. This CDR3 comprises 14 residues. The chain's CDR3 is CSASSRGPGNTIYF. The CDR3, as DNA: TGCAGCGCCTCATCCAGGGGGCCTGGAAACACCATATATTTT.